Sequencing of this T cell receptor (beta chain) was carried out in a study of monozygotic twins with inflammatory bowel disease. Findings and caveats of the study: On the inverse Simpson index, IBD patients scored lower for TCRbeta diversity than healthy co-twins. Backing was not found for a single strong signal or clonotype associated with IBD. IBD patients exhibited fewer clonotypes shared with other individuals than healthy twins, particularly with disease activity.

There are 11 residues in the CDR3. Germline assignment: CDR1 SGHTA and CDR2 FQGNSA. As concerns this clonotype: Its target is unknown.

UMIs incorporating a 6-nucleotide sample barcode were appended by means of template switching. From its re-call of the 5' RACE reads, TCRdb lists each CDR3 protein once, without DNA. The sample table includes fewer than 450,000 distinct CDR3 sequences. Sequencing was performed on blood. V usage is TRBV7-2 and J usage is TRBJ1-1. The receptor's source is a human donor with ulcerative colitis or Crohn's disease, or a healthy co-twin of an affected twin (not recorded which). Here the CDR3 reads CASSRLAEAFF.